The table lists the clone carrying this T cell receptor beta chain with a few counts. Its cognate antigen is unknown. This sample stems from a study of vaccination and CD4 T cells after COVID-19. Study in general: Six male and four female convalescents took part, two of them Hispanic.

Germline lookup yields CDR1 GTSNPN and CDR2 SVGIG (reference sequence). Between the trimmed V and J ends, which lost 3 bases and 3 bases, there was a span of 12 bases. The CDR3 is 13 amino acids. This sample's treatment: 10-day PBMC culture with coronavirus spike peptide pools or control peptides (ViraFEST assay). The Oncomine TCR Beta short-read assay was what sequenced the DNA obtained from cultured CD4+ T cells. It was cultured CD4+ T cells from which genomic DNA was extracted. TCRdb re-derived calls from the PCR reads in MiXCR, one entry per CDR3 protein. The sample lists under 4,500 distinct CDR3 sequences, 20% occurring once.

Sequencing input: CD4+ T cells from blood, cultured in vitro. V is TRBV30 and J is TRBJ2-7, with D perhaps TRBD2 (7 bases). The receptor was isolated from a human donor who had recovered from COVID-19. The CDR3 sequence is CAWSRGASYEQYF. CDR3 nucleotides: TGTGCCTGGAGCCGGGGGGCAAGCTACGAGCAGTACTTC.